This TCR beta chain was obtained from a study of blood T cell repertoires in COVID-19. Trimming took 5 bases from V and 4 from J; bases not matched to a gene: 19. The CDR3 length is 19 residues. The V gene's germline CDR1 is MGHRA and CDR2 YSYEKL. This clone was seen once. The repertoire was sequenced with immunoSEQ multiplex PCR; TCRdb's copy has only in-frame clones and lacks some. The repertoire holds 53,000 or so clones, with 85% to 95% as singletons. Sequencing input: peripheral blood. This receptor was obtained from a human donor in a cohort sampled during active COVID-19. This chain uses TRBV4-1 with TRBJ2-1; 8 bases map to TRBD1. The CDR3 DNA is TGCGCCAGCAGCAGAATCGTAACCGGGACAGGACCTACTTACAATGAGCAGTTCTTC. It translates to CASSRIVTGTGPTYNEQFF.